The 26 T cell receptor beta chains given below trace back to one sample, sequenced in a study of control samples from healthy donors and cancer patients. Using immunoSEQ multiplex PCR, the repertoire was profiled, and TCRdb retains in-frame clones only, with some absent. The sample records 150,000 or so clones, more than 90% being singletons. The sequencing input was blood. These receptors all stem from a man between 18 and 35 years old in good health.

J is TRBJ1-2 and V is TRBV6-5; possibly TRBD1 for D (6 bases). Trimming took 6 bases from V and 2 from J, leaving 10 bases between them. Germline V CDR1 and CDR2: MNHEY, SVGAGI. This CDR3 contains 13 residues. The CDR3 protein is CASSRGLNYGYTF. The CDR3 region has the DNA TGTGCCAGCAGCAGGGGTTTAAACTATGGCTACACCTTC.

This clone occurred once. The chain combines TRBV11-2 with TRBJ1-4, with D unresolved. Germline V gene data show CDR1 as SGHAT and CDR2 as FQNNGV. V was shortened by 1 base and J by 8 bases, with 14 bases between the two germline ends. This CDR3 is built from 15 residues. DNA of the CDR3: TGTGCCAGCAGCTTAGGGCCTGGGGTCTGGGAAAAACTGTTTTTT. It codes for CASSLGPGVWEKLFF. The full variable domain, with the rest looked up from reference TRBV11-2 and TRBJ1-4, is EAGVAQSPRYKIIEKRQSVAFWCNPISGHATLYWYQQILGQGPKLLIQFQNNGVVDDSQLPKDRFSAERLKGVDSTLKIQPAKLEDSAVYLCASSLGPGVWEKLFFGSGTQLSVL.

V gene TRBV6-5 combines with J gene TRBJ2-7; either TRBD1 or TRBD2 may fit D (5 bases each). This CDR3 contains 14 residues. The germline gives CDR1 MNHEY, CDR2 SVGAGI. Trimming removed 6 bases from V and 2 bases from J, with 14 bases in between. This CDR3 is CASRRDPGPYEQYF. The CDR3 nucleotides are TGTGCCAGCAGGAGGGACCCCGGACCCTACGAGCAGTACTTC.

CDR3 loop: CASISTRKAFF. CDR3 nucleotide sequence: TGTGCCAGCATTTCAACCAGGAAAGCTTTCTTT. This sequence joins TRBV12-3 or TRBV12-4 and TRBJ1-1, with D unresolved. This CDR3 contains 11 residues. V was shortened by 7 bases and J by 9 bases, with 12 bases between the two germline ends.

This chain connects TRBV4-1 to TRBJ1-2; the match to TRBD1 covers 7 bases. In germline, CDR1 is MGHRA, CDR2 YSYEKL. The length of the CDR3 is 14 residues. V trimming: 1 base; J trimming: 5 bases; junction bases outside the gene matches: 4. The CDR3 DNA sequence: TGCGCCAGCAGCCAAGGACAGGGATGGTATGGCTACACCTTC. Translated, it gives CASSQGQGWYGYTF.

V and J are TRBV27 and TRBJ1-4; the match to TRBD1 covers 8 bases. V shed 1 base, J shed 5 bases, and the junction held 3 bases outside the gene matches. From germline, CDR1 is MNHEY and CDR2 SMNVEV (reference sequence). The CDR3 covers 15 residues. The CDR3 loop reads CASSLFQGANEKLFF. For the CDR3, the DNA is TGTGCCAGCAGTTTATTCCAGGGGGCAAATGAAAAACTGTTTTTT.

The chain is built from TRBV2 and TRBJ1-2, with D perhaps TRBD1 (5 bases). The CDR3 contains 15 residues. V was trimmed by 5 bases and J by 4 bases, leaving 17 bases between them. Germline V CDR1 and CDR2: SNHLY, FYNNEI. The CDR3 DNA sequence: TGTGCCAGCAGTCGGCAGGGTTATTGGGGCTATGGCTACACCTTC. Translating gives CASSRQGYWGYGYTF.

J is TRBJ1-2 and V is TRBV10-2; tentatively, D is TRBD1 (6 bases). Trimming took 0 bases from V and 4 from J, leaving 12 bases between them. Germline lookup yields CDR1 WSHSY and CDR2 SAAADI. The CDR3 runs to 15 residues. This CDR3 is CASSESVDRLYGYTF. Here the CDR3 DNA reads TGCGCCAGCAGTGAGTCCGTTGACAGGCTCTATGGCTACACCTTC.

This clone was recorded once. The rearrangement joins TRBV11-3 to TRBJ2-2; D not resolved. Germline V gives CDR1 SGHNT, CDR2 YENEEA. V lost 5 bases to trimming and J lost 2 bases, with 3 bases between them. This CDR3 is 12 amino acids long. CDR3 residues: CASSRNTGELFF. CDR3 in DNA: TGTGCCAGCAGCCGTAACACCGGGGAGCTGTTTTTT.

V usage is TRBV12-3 or TRBV12-4 and J usage is TRBJ1-2; the match to TRBD1 covers 9 bases. V was pared by 5 bases and J by 5 bases, with 3 bases of the junction left unmatched. There are 13 residues in the CDR3. CDR3: CASSLGTGYGYTF. DNA for the CDR3: TGTGCCAGCAGTCTAGGGACAGGGTATGGCTACACCTTC.

This clone was observed a handful of times. The CDR3 nucleotides read TGTGCCAGCACACCCAGCACGGGGCACTATGGCTACACCTTC. It specifies CASTPSTGHYGYTF. This chain connects TRBV9 to TRBJ1-2, with D perhaps matching TRBD1 (5 bases). The V gene's germline CDR1 is SGDLS and CDR2 YYNGEE. This CDR3 is built from 14 residues. Trimming took off 6 bases at V and 3 bases at J, with 15 bases between the two ends.

This rearrangement joins TRBV11-2 to TRBJ1-1; D ambiguous. The CDR3 runs to 13 residues. V was shortened by 5 bases and J by 2 bases, with 9 bases between the two germline ends. Germline V gene data show CDR1 as SGHAT and CDR2 as FQNNGV. CDR3: CASSMDGNTEAFF. The CDR3 DNA follows: TGTGCCAGCAGCATGGACGGAAACACTGAAGCTTTCTTT.

The V gene is TRBV3-1 (or the pseudogene TRBV3-2), the J gene TRBJ1-3; D not resolved. V shed 2 bases and J shed 0 bases, with 11 bases lying between them. This CDR3 has 16 residues. Germline CDR1 and CDR2: LGHDT and YNNKEL (reference sequence). The DNA for the CDR3 is TGTGCCAGCAGCCAATGGACGGGGAGCTCTGGAAACACCATATATTTT. This sequence encodes CASSQWTGSSGNTIYF.

The chain carries TRBV10-1 and TRBJ2-4; D perhaps matches TRBD1 (5 bases). V dropped 6 bases and J dropped 0 bases, with 18 bases sitting between them. This CDR3 spans 17 amino acids. Germline V gene lookup returns CDR1 WNHNN and CDR2 SYGVQD (reference sequence). The CDR3 loop is CASSPLRQPLAKNIQYF. CDR3 nucleotide sequence: TGCGCCAGCAGCCCCCTCCGACAGCCCCTAGCCAAAAACATTCAGTACTTC.

Here the CDR3 reads CASSLGGNTEAFF. CDR3 sequence (DNA): TGTGCCAGCAGCTTAGGGGGGAACACTGAAGCTTTCTTT. The rearrangement links TRBV11-3 to TRBJ1-1, with D uncertain. The CDR3 length is 13 residues. V was pared by 1 base and J by 1 base, with 4 bases between. The germline gives CDR1 SGHNT, CDR2 YENEEA.

This chain connects TRBV6-1 to TRBJ2-7, with TRBD2 as a possible D gene (5 bases). This CDR3 has 15 amino acids. Germline loops: CDR1 MNHNS, CDR2 SASEGT. V dropped 0 bases and J dropped 0 bases, with 9 bases sitting between them. As DNA, the CDR3 is TGTGCCAGCAGTGAAGCGCTTGGGAGCTCCTACGAGCAGTACTTC. Amino acids: CASSEALGSSYEQYF.

The chain combines TRBV10-3 with TRBJ2-3; maybe TRBD1 (5 bases). CDR1 and CDR2 from the germline V gene are ENHRY and SYGVKD. The CDR3 sequence is 14 residues long. V gave up 7 bases and J gave up 1 base, with 12 bases separating them. CDR3 nucleotides: TGTGCCATCACCCTAGGGGCCGGCACAGATACGCAGTATTTT. It codes for CAITLGAGTDTQYF.

This sequence joins TRBV5-1 and TRBJ2-5; 7 nucleotides align to TRBD2. After removal of 0 bases from V and 5 bases from J, the junction contained 1 base not matched to a gene. There are 13 residues in the CDR3. In germline, CDR1 is SGHRS, CDR2 YFSETQ. CDR3: CASSLAGGETQYF. Written as DNA, the CDR3 is TGCGCCAGCAGCTTGGCCGGGGGGGAGACCCAGTACTTC.

The chain couples TRBV6-5 to TRBJ2-5; D unresolved. V was cut by 6 bases and J by 0 bases, with 8 bases left in between. The germline V gene encodes CDR1 MNHEY and CDR2 SVGAGI. This CDR3 is 13 amino acids long. In nucleotides, the CDR3 is TGTGCCAGCAGCGTGGGGTACCAAGAGACCCAGTACTTC. This translates into CASSVGYQETQYF.

The chain couples TRBV5-1 to TRBJ1-2; D is uncertain. The germline V gene has CDR1 SGHRS and CDR2 YFSETQ. The CDR3 spans 14 residues. Trimming took off 5 bases at V and 1 base at J, with 12 bases between the two ends. The CDR3 coding sequence is TGCGCCAGCAGGGATACCTCAGATAACTATGGCTACACCTTC. Translated: CASRDTSDNYGYTF. The variable domain in full, completed from reference TRBV5-1 and TRBJ1-2, reads KAGVTQTPRYLIKTRGQQVTLSCSPISGHRSVSWYQQTPGQGLQFLFEYFSETQRNKGNFPGRFSGRQFSNSRSEMNVSTLELGDSALYLCASRDTSDNYGYTFGSGTRLTVV.

The gene calls are TRBV10-3 and TRBJ1-4; 9 bases align to TRBD1. The CDR3 covers 16 residues. After removal of 3 bases from V and 5 bases from J, the junction contained 7 bases not matched to a gene. Germline V CDR1 and CDR2: ENHRY, SYGVKD. The CDR3 region is CAISEQGAKGNEKLFF. CDR3 DNA: TGTGCCATCAGTGAACAGGGGGCGAAGGGCAATGAAAAACTGTTTTTT.

The chain has TRBV25-1 and TRBJ2-7; no reliable D call. The V end lost 0 bases, the J end lost 3 bases, and 0 bases lay between the germline ends. Germline V CDR1 and CDR2: MGHDK, SYGVNS. This CDR3 is 11 amino acids long. As DNA, the CDR3 is TGTGCCAGCAGTGAATACTACGAGCAGTACTTC. Protein sequence: CASSEYYEQYF.

V and J are TRBV19 and TRBJ1-5; D might be TRBD1 (5 bases). The germline V gene encodes CDR1 LNHDA and CDR2 SQIVND (reference sequence). Between the trimmed V and J ends, which lost 6 bases and 7 bases, there was a span of 19 bases. The CDR3 extends over 15 amino acids. The CDR3 region is CASRGGRVVDQPQHF. In DNA form, the CDR3 reads TGTGCCAGTAGAGGCGGCAGGGTAGTGGACCAGCCCCAGCATTTT.

This chain connects TRBV5-5 to TRBJ1-1, with 7 bases matching TRBD1. Per germline, CDR1 SGHKS and CDR2 YYEKEE (reference sequence). The V segment lost 2 bases and the J segment 6 bases; nucleotides outside the gene matches: 10. This CDR3 spans 15 amino acids. CDR3 sequence (DNA): TGTGCCAGCAGCTTCGCTCGACAGGGTCCGGCTGAAGCTTTCTTT. Its translation: CASSFARQGPAEAFF.

This clone was recorded a few times. The J gene is TRBJ1-1, the V gene TRBV29-1; 7 bases agree with TRBD1. The length of the CDR3 is 13 residues. Unmatched junction bases numbered 7, after V lost 4 bases and J lost 5 bases. Germline V gene lookup returns CDR1 SQVTM and CDR2 ANQGSEA. The CDR3 loop is CSVVTGTETEAFF. The DNA of the CDR3 is TGCAGCGTTGTTACCGGGACAGAAACTGAAGCTTTCTTT.

The chain recombines TRBV30 with TRBJ1-1, with D unresolved. The V end was cut by 4 bases, the J end by 7 bases, with 13 bases between. CDR1 is GTSNPN, CDR2 SVGIG, per germline (reference sequence). This CDR3 spans 12 amino acids. In DNA, the CDR3 is TGTGCCTGGATTCCTGAAGGCAATGAAGCTTTCTTT. This encodes CAWIPEGNEAFF.